These 6 T cell receptor beta chains share one sample of origin, sequenced in a study of human thymus T cells. Only in-frame clones appear in the TCRdb table, and some are missing; sequencing was by immunoSEQ multiplex PCR. The sample contains about 130,000 clones, around 96% of which appear only once. Thymic resections from corrective heart surgery supplied the tissue. The sequencing input was thymus tissue. These receptors all stem from a boy under two years old with a congenital heart defect but otherwise immunologically healthy.

The chain uses TRBV28 and TRBJ2-7, with D possibly matching TRBD2 (6 bases). The CDR3 is 14 amino acids. V was clipped by 5 bases and J by 4 bases, with 15 bases between them. Germline V CDR1 and CDR2: MDHEN, SYDVKM. As DNA, the CDR3 is TGTGCCAGCAGTCCCCCCGGGACTTTATACGAGCAGTACTTC. It codes for CASSPPGTLYEQYF.

This chain connects TRBV7-2 to TRBJ1-2; tentative D call: TRBD1 (5 bases). CDR3 length: 13 amino acids. Germline lookup yields CDR1 SGHTA and CDR2 FQGNSA. Trimming stripped 1 base from V and 4 bases from J, with 7 bases between. This chain's CDR3 is CASSLEQGYGYTF. The CDR3 bases are TGTGCCAGCAGCTTAGAGCAGGGCTATGGCTACACCTTC.

The genes are TRBV20-1 and TRBJ2-1; D unresolved. Germline CDR1 and CDR2: DFQATT and SNEGSKA (reference sequence). Trimming shortened V by 5 bases and J by 4 bases, and 6 bases separated the two germline ends. This CDR3 is built from 11 residues. CDR3 in amino acids: CSALLYNEQFF. The DNA for the CDR3 is TGCAGTGCTCTGCTTTACAATGAGCAGTTCTTC.

The rearrangement joins TRBV7-9 to TRBJ2-3; 7 bases match TRBD1. The CDR3 contains 13 residues. With 5 bases clipped from V and 10 bases from J, the junction kept 9 bases outside the gene matches. Germline V lookup: CDR1 SEHNR, CDR2 FQNEAQ (reference sequence). The CDR3 DNA reads TGTGCCAGCAGCCCCCAGACAGGGCAGGCGCAGTATTTT. Protein sequence: CASSPQTGQAQYF.

The gene calls are TRBV6-1 and TRBJ2-7, with 11 bases lining up with TRBD2. Unmatched junction bases numbered 11, after V lost 4 bases and J lost 0 bases. CDR3 length: 18 residues. Germline V gene data show CDR1 as MNHNS and CDR2 as SASEGT. The CDR3 DNA follows: TGTGCCAGCAGTGGGACTAGCGGGCCCAAAGCCTTCTCCTACGAGCAGTACTTC. Translation gives CASSGTSGPKAFSYEQYF.

The CDR3 loop reads CATSRAGTRGTEAFF. The CDR3 DNA reads as TGTGCCACCAGCAGAGCGGGAACGAGGGGCACTGAAGCTTTCTTT. The rearrangement uses TRBV15 and TRBJ1-1; perhaps TRBD1 as D (5 bases). Per germline, CDR1 LNHNV and CDR2 YYDKDF (reference sequence). The CDR3 is 15 residues long. Trimming pared 1 base from V and 4 bases from J, leaving 13 bases between.